Each of the 4 T cell receptor beta chains below was sequenced from the same sample in a study of blood T cell repertoires in COVID-19. Clones were read by immunoSEQ multiplex PCR, and TCRdb kept only the in-frame ones, dropping some. The sample lists tens of thousands of clones; 85% were seen once. The sequenced material came from peripheral blood. The receptors come from a man in his sixties with acute or convalescent COVID-19.

The chain joins TRBV30 to TRBJ1-1, with D possibly TRBD1 on 5 matching bases. The CDR3 is 13 residues long. Trimming removed 3 bases at V and 1 base at J, with 9 bases between. Germline V lookup: CDR1 GTSNPN, CDR2 SVGIG (reference sequence). The CDR3, as DNA: TGTGCCTGGAGGGACACAAAGAACACTGAAGCTTTCTTT. It codes for CAWRDTKNTEAFF.

This sequence joins TRBV11-3 and TRBJ2-1; possible D gene TRBD2, 6 bases. This CDR3 contains 15 residues. Germline CDR1 SGHNT, CDR2 YENEEA. V shed 5 bases and J shed 0 bases, with 11 bases lying between them. This chain's CDR3 is CASSPGTFSYNEQFF. In DNA form, the CDR3 reads TGTGCCAGCAGCCCTGGGACTTTCTCCTACAATGAGCAGTTCTTC.

This rearrangement joins TRBV27 to TRBJ2-1; TRBD2 matches 9 bases. Trimming removed 0 bases from V and 5 bases from J; junction bases left unmatched: 5. This CDR3 comprises 16 residues. Germline CDR1 and CDR2: MNHEY and SMNVEV (reference sequence). The CDR3 DNA is TGTGCCAGCAGTTTATCAAGGCTAGCGGGGAACAATGAGCAGTTCTTC. This sequence encodes CASSLSRLAGNNEQFF.

This chain connects TRBV6-5 to TRBJ2-3; 12 nucleotides match TRBD2. CDR3 length: 15 residues. Germline trimming cut 7 bases from V and 6 bases from J; bases unmatched to any gene: 8. Per the germline V gene, CDR1 is MNHEY and CDR2 is SVGAGI. The CDR3 reads CASKTSGGPGDTQYF. The CDR3 DNA sequence: TGTGCCAGCAAAACTAGCGGGGGGCCGGGGGATACGCAGTATTTT.